A selection of T cell receptor beta chains follows, all from one sample in a study of CD8+ T cells in alopecia areata. TCRdb's table, derived via immunoSEQ multiplex PCR, lists solely in-frame clones and lacks some. This table has approximately 200,000 clones, around 43% appearing once. The specimen was CD4+ T cells sorted from blood, collected at approximately week 39, from a patient treated with tofacitinib. All receptors come from a human donor with alopecia areata. The CDR3 runs from the conserved cysteine through the conserved F or W. The D gene is left open where the match is weak. The listing skips clone size in some rows; elsewhere it reads once, few, many or a size class.

size: .; V: TRBV30; D: .; J: TRBJ1-1; length: 13; DNA: TGTGCCTGGAGCATAAGGGGGGGGACTGAAGCTTTCTTT; CDR3: CAWSIRGGTEAFF
size: .; V: TRBV9; D: .; J: TRBJ2-5; length: 13; DNA: TGTGCCAGCAGCGTAGTCGCTCAAGAGACCCAGTACTTC; CDR3: CASSVVAQETQYF
size: .; V: TRBV7-9; D: .; J: TRBJ2-7; length: 14; DNA: TGTGCCAGCAGCCACGGGACATTCGCCTACGAGCAGTACTTC; CDR3: CASSHGTFAYEQYF
size: .; V: TRBV5-6; D: .; J: TRBJ1-2; length: 14; DNA: TGTGCCAGCAGCTTAACTCGACAGAGCTATGGCTACACCTTC; CDR3: CASSLTRQSYGYTF
size: .; V: TRBV4-1; D: TRBD2; J: TRBJ2-5; length: 17; DNA: TGCGCCAGCAGCCAAGCCCGCCAGGGACTAGCGGAAGAGACCCAGTACTTC; CDR3: CASSQARQGLAEETQYF
size: few; V: TRBV30; D: .; J: TRBJ2-7; length: 13; DNA: TGTGCCTGGGGTACCGGACACCGTTACGAGCAGTACTTC; CDR3: CAWGTGHRYEQYF
size: .; V: TRBV15; D: TRBD2; J: TRBJ2-5; length: 17; DNA: TGTGCCACCAGCAGAGATCGGGCTAGCGGGGTCCAAGAGACCCAGTACTTC; CDR3: CATSRDRASGVQETQYF
size: few; V: TRBV4-1; D: .; J: TRBJ2-3; length: 13; DNA: TGCGCCAGCGGGGGGCTTTCCACAGATACGCAGTATTTT; CDR3: CASGGLSTDTQYF
size: .; V: TRBV6-5; D: TRBD1; J: TRBJ1-1; length: 13; DNA: TGTGCCAGCAGTTACCAGGGGGGGACTGAAGCTTTCTTT; CDR3: CASSYQGGTEAFF
size: once; V: TRBV15; D: TRBD2; J: TRBJ2-1; length: 18; DNA: TGTGCCACCAGCAGAGGACTAGCGGGAGCCTTCGCCTACAATGAGCAGTTCTTC; CDR3: CATSRGLAGAFAYNEQFF
size: .; V: TRBV5-1; D: .; J: TRBJ2-3; length: 13; DNA: TGCGCCAGCAGCGGTACCCCGGGAGATACGCAGTATTTT; CDR3: CASSGTPGDTQYF
size: few; V: TRBV10-3; D: TRBD2; J: TRBJ2-3; length: 16; DNA: TGTGCCATCAGTGAGGGACTAGCGAGAAGCACAGATACGCAGTATTTT; CDR3: CAISEGLARSTDTQYF
size: few; V: TRBV29-1; D: TRBD2; J: TRBJ2-3; length: 19; DNA: TGCAGCGTTGGATCCCCCGGACTAGCGGGTGCCACTAGCACAGATACGCAGTATTTT; CDR3: CSVGSPGLAGATSTDTQYF
size: .; V: TRBV7-2; D: TRBD2; J: TRBJ2-1; length: 18; DNA: TGTGCCAGCAGCCTATCCTCCTCGGGGGGGAGAGCCTACAATGAGCAGTTCTTC; CDR3: CASSLSSSGGRAYNEQFF
size: few; V: TRBV11-2; D: .; J: TRBJ1-2; length: 14; DNA: TGTGCCAGCAGCTTAGAGCGCCAGGGATTAGGCTACACCTTC; CDR3: CASSLERQGLGYTF
size: few; V: TRBV7-2; D: .; J: TRBJ2-3; length: 15; DNA: TGTGCCAGCAGGATTTCAGGGGGGCCACGAGATACGCAGTATTTT; CDR3: CASRISGGPRDTQYF
size: few; V: TRBV2; D: TRBD2; J: TRBJ2-7; length: 16; DNA: TGTGCCAGCAGGGAACTAGCGGGAGGGTTGTCGGGCGAGCAGTACTTC; CDR3: CASRELAGGLSGEQYF
size: .; V: TRBV30; D: .; J: TRBJ2-7; length: 15; DNA: TGTGCCTGGAGTGCAGGAGGTACGGGATCCTACGAGCAGTACTTC; CDR3: CAWSAGGTGSYEQYF
size: few; V: TRBV4-3; D: .; J: TRBJ2-3; length: 16; DNA: TGCGCCAGCAGCCAAGACGGGGGAATTGGCACAGATACGCAGTATTTT; CDR3: CASSQDGGIGTDTQYF
size: .; V: TRBV10-3; D: .; J: TRBJ1-2; length: 13; DNA: TGTGCCATCCCTACGAAACCTAACTATGGCTACACCTTC; CDR3: CAIPTKPNYGYTF
size: .; V: TRBV30; D: .; J: TRBJ1-5; length: 13; DNA: TGTGCCTGGAGTCGGGCAAGCAATCAGCCCCAGCATTTT; CDR3: CAWSRASNQPQHF
size: few; V: TRBV5-1; D: .; J: TRBJ1-5; length: 15; DNA: TGCGCCAGCAGATCTGGCACCGACTCCTATCAGCCCCAGCATTTT; CDR3: CASRSGTDSYQPQHF
size: .; V: TRBV2; D: .; J: TRBJ1-5; length: 15; DNA: TGTGCCAGCAGGGCGGGGGCGAGTAGCAATCAGCCCCAGCATTTT; CDR3: CASRAGASSNQPQHF
size: .; V: TRBV7-3; D: .; J: TRBJ2-5; length: 15; DNA: TGTGCCAGCAGCTTTAGGCCTACAGGGCGGGAGACCCAGTACTTC; CDR3: CASSFRPTGRETQYF
size: few; V: TRBV19; D: TRBD2; J: TRBJ2-3; length: 16; DNA: TGTGCCAGTAGTATCGTAGCGGGAGGAGCGGCCGATACGCAGTATTTT; CDR3: CASSIVAGGAADTQYF
size: .; V: TRBV4-2; D: .; J: TRBJ2-7; length: 13; DNA: TGTGCCAGCAGCCTGGGACAACCATACGAGCAGTACTTC; CDR3: CASSLGQPYEQYF
size: many; V: TRBV29-1; D: .; J: TRBJ2-2; length: 13; DNA: TGCAGCGCCCCACAGGGGAACACCGGGGAGCTGTTTTTT; CDR3: CSAPQGNTGELFF
size: .; V: TRBV15; D: TRBD2; J: TRBJ2-1; length: 16; DNA: TGTGCCACCAGCAGAGTACTAGCGGGAGGGGCCAATGAGCAGTTCTTC; CDR3: CATSRVLAGGANEQFF
size: .; V: TRBV19; D: .; J: TRBJ2-2; length: 13; DNA: TGTGCCAGTAGTCCTACGACTACCGGGGAGCTGTTTTTT; CDR3: CASSPTTTGELFF
size: .; V: TRBV5-1; D: TRBD2; J: TRBJ2-7; length: 14; DNA: TGCGCCAGCAGCATAGGACTAGTAACCGTCGAGCAGTACTTC; CDR3: CASSIGLVTVEQYF
size: few; V: TRBV9; D: TRBD1; J: TRBJ2-5; length: 13; DNA: TGTGCCAGCAGCGGGACAGGGCAAGAGACCCAGTACTTC; CDR3: CASSGTGQETQYF
size: many; V: TRBV19; D: .; J: TRBJ2-1; length: 15; DNA: TGTGCCAGTAGTATCCAGCGTAGCTCCTACAATGAGCAGTTCTTC; CDR3: CASSIQRSSYNEQFF
size: .; V: TRBV18; D: .; J: TRBJ2-7; length: 11; DNA: TGTGCCAGCTCACCATCTAGGGAGCAGTACTTC; CDR3: CASSPSREQYF
size: few; V: TRBV10-3; D: .; J: TRBJ2-1; length: 12; DNA: TGTGCCACCGGTTCGGGCTACAATGAGCAGTTCTTC; CDR3: CATGSGYNEQFF
size: .; V: TRBV27; D: .; J: TRBJ1-1; length: 13; DNA: TGTGCCAGCAGTTTAGGCCCAGACACTGAAGCTTTCTTT; CDR3: CASSLGPDTEAFF
size: .; V: TRBV7-2; D: .; J: TRBJ1-2; length: 14; DNA: TGTGCCAGCAGCCGGGGACTGTTTAACTATGGCTACACCTTC; CDR3: CASSRGLFNYGYTF
size: .; V: TRBV14; D: TRBD1; J: TRBJ2-2; length: 17; DNA: TGTGCCAGCAGCCAACGAACAGGGGGCCGGGACACCGGGGAGCTGTTTTTT; CDR3: CASSQRTGGRDTGELFF
size: .; V: TRBV14; D: .; J: TRBJ1-1; length: 15; DNA: TGTGCCAGCAGCCAAGATTTTGCTGTGAACACTGAAGCTTTCTTT; CDR3: CASSQDFAVNTEAFF
size: .; V: TRBV18; D: .; J: TRBJ1-5; length: 13; DNA: TGTGCCAGCTCACCAGGGGCAAATCAGCCCCAGCATTTT; CDR3: CASSPGANQPQHF
size: .; V: TRBV28; D: .; J: TRBJ1-1; length: 16; DNA: TGTGCCAGCAGTTTACCGACAGGACGAATGAACACTGAAGCTTTCTTT; CDR3: CASSLPTGRMNTEAFF
size: .; V: TRBV5-1; D: TRBD1; J: TRBJ1-2; length: 15; DNA: TGCGCCAGCAGCCGCGGGACAGGCGATTTATTAGGCTACACCTTC; CDR3: CASSRGTGDLLGYTF
size: few; V: TRBV6-6; D: TRBD2; J: TRBJ2-7; length: 14; DNA: TGTGCCAGCAGTTATAGGCGGGAGGGCTACGAGCAGTACTTC; CDR3: CASSYRREGYEQYF
size: once; V: TRBV5-4; D: .; J: TRBJ2-3; length: 14; DNA: TGTGCCAGCAGGAGGCAGGAAGGAACAGATACGCAGTATTTT; CDR3: CASRRQEGTDTQYF
size: .; V: TRBV6-5; D: .; J: TRBJ2-3; length: 14; DNA: TGTGCCAGCAGACCCGGGACCTTCACAGATACGCAGTATTTT; CDR3: CASRPGTFTDTQYF
size: .; V: TRBV15; D: .; J: TRBJ1-5; length: 16; DNA: TGTGCCACCAGCAGAGATTTCGCGGGGCGCAATCAGCCCCAGCATTTT; CDR3: CATSRDFAGRNQPQHF
size: once; V: TRBV29-1; D: TRBD1; J: TRBJ2-1; length: 13; DNA: TGCAGCGTCCACAGGGGCTTCTACAATGAGCAGTTCTTC; CDR3: CSVHRGFYNEQFF
size: .; V: TRBV29-1; D: .; J: TRBJ1-2; length: 12; DNA: TGCAGCGTTGAAGCAGGGATCTATGGCTACACCTTC; CDR3: CSVEAGIYGYTF
size: .; V: TRBV2; D: .; J: TRBJ2-7; length: 12; DNA: TGTGCCAGCAGTGAAACGAGCTACGAGCAGTACTTC; CDR3: CASSETSYEQYF
size: .; V: TRBV25-1; D: TRBD1; J: TRBJ2-5; length: 15; DNA: TGTGCCAGCAGTGTCCAGGGGGCTCCTCGGGAGACCCAGTACTTC; CDR3: CASSVQGAPRETQYF
size: .; V: TRBV5-1; D: TRBD1; J: TRBJ2-7; length: 13; DNA: TGCGCCAGCAAAGAGACAGGGGGATACGAGCAGTACTTC; CDR3: CASKETGGYEQYF
size: few; V: TRBV6-5; D: .; J: TRBJ2-7; length: 13; DNA: TGTGCCAGCAGGTACGGACAGACCTACGAGCAGTACTTC; CDR3: CASRYGQTYEQYF
size: few; V: TRBV5-1; D: .; J: TRBJ1-2; length: 17; DNA: TGCGCCAGCAGCTTGGCCTCTCGACGGGCTTCTAACTATGGCTACACCTTC; CDR3: CASSLASRRASNYGYTF
size: .; V: TRBV11-3; D: .; J: TRBJ2-3; length: 13; DNA: TGTGCCAGCAGCTTACCTGGCACAGATACGCAGTATTTT; CDR3: CASSLPGTDTQYF
size: few; V: TRBV29-1; D: TRBD1; J: TRBJ2-3; length: 12; DNA: TGCAGCGTTGGGGACAGCTCAGATACGCAGTATTTT; CDR3: CSVGDSSDTQYF
size: .; V: TRBV6-5; D: TRBD2; J: TRBJ2-7; length: 14; DNA: TGTGCCAGCAGTGAGACTAGCGGGGGCTACGAGCAGTACTTC; CDR3: CASSETSGGYEQYF
size: few; V: TRBV5-1; D: .; J: TRBJ1-1; length: 14; DNA: TGCGCCAGCAGCCCCGGACTGATGAACACTGAAGCTTTCTTT; CDR3: CASSPGLMNTEAFF
size: .; V: TRBV6-1; D: .; J: TRBJ2-1; length: 13; DNA: TGTGCCAGCAGTTTGACGCGGGGCGCTGAGCAGTTCTTC; CDR3: CASSLTRGAEQFF